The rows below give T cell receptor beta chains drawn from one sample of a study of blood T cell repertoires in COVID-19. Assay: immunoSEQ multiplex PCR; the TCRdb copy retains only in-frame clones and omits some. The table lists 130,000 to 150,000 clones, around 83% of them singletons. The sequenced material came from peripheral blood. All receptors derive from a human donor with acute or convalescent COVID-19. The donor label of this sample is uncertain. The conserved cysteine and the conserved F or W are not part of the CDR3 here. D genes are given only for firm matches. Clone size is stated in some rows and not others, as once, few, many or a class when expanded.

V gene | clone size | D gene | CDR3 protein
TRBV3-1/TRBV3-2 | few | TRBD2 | ASSQLAVSSYEQY
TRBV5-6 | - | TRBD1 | ASSGLDRGGETQY
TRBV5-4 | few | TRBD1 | ASSKDRDYGYT
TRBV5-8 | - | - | ASSLRGQWGYT
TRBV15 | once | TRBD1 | ATSSAGGLGQPQH
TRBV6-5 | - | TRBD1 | ASSYSWTGNTEAF
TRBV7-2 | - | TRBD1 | ASTSGQGKNIQY
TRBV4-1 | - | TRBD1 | ASSQEDRGGQPQH
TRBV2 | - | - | ASNPTRAQETQY
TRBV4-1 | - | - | ASSPQGATEAF
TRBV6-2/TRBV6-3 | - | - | ASSYPETYEQY
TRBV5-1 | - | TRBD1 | ASSLPGTGGAVISPLH
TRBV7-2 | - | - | ASSSFQGRNSPLH
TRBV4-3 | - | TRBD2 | ASQAGDTDTQY
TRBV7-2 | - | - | ASSDRQGRTGELF
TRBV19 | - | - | ASTPQGRISGNTIY
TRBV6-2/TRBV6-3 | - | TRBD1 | ASSRGWTGGNQPQH
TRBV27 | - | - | ASSLSGGAGNTIY
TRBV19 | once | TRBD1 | ASNTPGQASSGANVLT
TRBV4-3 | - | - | ASSQGEVPYNEQF
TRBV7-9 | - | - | ASLSVGTDTQY
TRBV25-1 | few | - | ASSPTSRPRGNEKLF
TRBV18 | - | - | ASSPRDLNTEAF
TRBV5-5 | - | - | ASSQTVRTEAF
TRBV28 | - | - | ASSLRGRVYSPLH
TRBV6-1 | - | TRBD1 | ASSENPGTGGYEQY
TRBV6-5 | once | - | ASRTGGEKLF
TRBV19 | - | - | ASSLRRRQQF